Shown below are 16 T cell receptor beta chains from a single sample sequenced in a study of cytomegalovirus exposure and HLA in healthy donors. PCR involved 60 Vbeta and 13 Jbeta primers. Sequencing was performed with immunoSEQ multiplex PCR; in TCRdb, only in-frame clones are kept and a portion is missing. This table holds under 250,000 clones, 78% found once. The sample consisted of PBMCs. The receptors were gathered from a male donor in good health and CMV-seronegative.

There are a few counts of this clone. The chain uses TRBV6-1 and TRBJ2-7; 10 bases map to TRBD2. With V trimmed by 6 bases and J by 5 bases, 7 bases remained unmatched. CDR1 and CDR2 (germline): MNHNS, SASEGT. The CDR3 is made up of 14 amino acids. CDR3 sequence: CASRGAGGFHEQYF. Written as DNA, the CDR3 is TGTGCCAGCAGAGGAGCGGGAGGGTTTCACGAGCAGTACTTC.

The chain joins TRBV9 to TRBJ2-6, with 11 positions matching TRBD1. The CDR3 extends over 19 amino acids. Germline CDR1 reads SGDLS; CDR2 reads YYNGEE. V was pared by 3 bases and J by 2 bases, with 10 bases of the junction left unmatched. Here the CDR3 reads CASSGGTGGAGPGANVLTF. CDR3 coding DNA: TGTGCCAGCAGCGGGGGGACAGGGGGGGCCGGCCCTGGGGCCAACGTCCTGACTTTC.

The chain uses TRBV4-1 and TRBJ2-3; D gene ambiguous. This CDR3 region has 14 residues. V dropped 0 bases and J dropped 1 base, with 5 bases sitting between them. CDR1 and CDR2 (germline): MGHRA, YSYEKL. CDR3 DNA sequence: TGCGCCAGCAGCCAAGATCCGGGCACAGATACGCAGTATTTT. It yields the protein CASSQDPGTDTQYF.

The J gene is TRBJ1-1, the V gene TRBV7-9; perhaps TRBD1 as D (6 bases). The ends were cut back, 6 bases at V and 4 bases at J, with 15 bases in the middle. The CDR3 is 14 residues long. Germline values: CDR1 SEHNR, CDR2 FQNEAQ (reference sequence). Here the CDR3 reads CASRPTGMGTEAFF. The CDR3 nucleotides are TGTGCCAGCAGACCTACAGGGATGGGCACTGAAGCTTTCTTT.

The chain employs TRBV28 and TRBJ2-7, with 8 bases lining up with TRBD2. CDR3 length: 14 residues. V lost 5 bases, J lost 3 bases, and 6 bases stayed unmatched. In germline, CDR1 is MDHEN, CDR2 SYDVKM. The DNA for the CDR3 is TGTGCCAGCAGTGCACTAGCGGACCTCTACGAGCAGTACTTC. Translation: CASSALADLYEQYF.

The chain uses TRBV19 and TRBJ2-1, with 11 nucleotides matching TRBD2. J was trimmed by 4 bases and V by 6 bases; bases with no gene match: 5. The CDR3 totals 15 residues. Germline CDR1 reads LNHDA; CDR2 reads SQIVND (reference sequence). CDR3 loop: CASRYGTSGYNEQFF. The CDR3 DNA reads TGTGCCAGTAGGTACGGGACTAGCGGATACAATGAGCAGTTCTTC.

In DNA form, the CDR3 reads TGTGCCAGCAGGGTGACAGGGAACAATGAGCAGTTCTTC. It is translated as CASRVTGNNEQFF. The chain employs TRBV2 and TRBJ2-1, with 7 positions matching TRBD1. Per the germline V gene, CDR1 is SNHLY and CDR2 is FYNNEI. This CDR3 has 13 residues. V gave up 6 bases and J gave up 5 bases; unmatched junction bases: 4.

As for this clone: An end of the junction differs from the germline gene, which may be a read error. In DNA form, the CDR3 reads TGTTCCAGCAGCTTAGCGACTAGCGGGACAGAGACCCAGTACTTC. Translation: CSSSLATSGTETQYF. This chain connects TRBV7-9 to TRBJ2-5; 11 nucleotides match TRBD2. CDR3 length: 15 amino acids. CDR1 SEHNR and CDR2 FQNEAQ come from the germline V gene (reference sequence). Supplemented by reference TRBV7-9 and TRBJ2-5, the full variable domain reads DTGVSQNPRHKITKRGQNVTFRCDPISEHNRLYWYRQTLGQGPEFLTYFQNEAQLEKSRLLSDRFSAERPKGSFSTLEIQRTEQGDSAMYLCSSSLATSGTETQYFGPGTRLLVL.

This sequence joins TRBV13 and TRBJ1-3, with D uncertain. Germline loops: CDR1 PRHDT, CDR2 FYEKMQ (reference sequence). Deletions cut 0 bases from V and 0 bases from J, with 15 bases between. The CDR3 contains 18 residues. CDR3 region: CASSLGRRGQSSGNTIYF. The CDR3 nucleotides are TGTGCCAGCAGCTTAGGCCGACGGGGTCAGAGCTCTGGAAACACCATATATTTT.

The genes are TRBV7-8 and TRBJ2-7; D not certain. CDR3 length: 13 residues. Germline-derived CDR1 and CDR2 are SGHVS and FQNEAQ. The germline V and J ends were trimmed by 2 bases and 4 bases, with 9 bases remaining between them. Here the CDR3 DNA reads TGTGCCAGCAGCTTATATGATCGGTACGAGCAGTACTTC. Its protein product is CASSLYDRYEQYF.

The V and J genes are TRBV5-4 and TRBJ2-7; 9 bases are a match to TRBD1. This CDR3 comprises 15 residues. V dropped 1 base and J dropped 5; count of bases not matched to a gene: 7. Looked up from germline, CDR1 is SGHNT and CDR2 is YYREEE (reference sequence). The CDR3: CASSLKPGQGNEQYF. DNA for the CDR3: TGTGCCAGCAGCTTGAAACCGGGACAGGGAAACGAGCAGTACTTC.

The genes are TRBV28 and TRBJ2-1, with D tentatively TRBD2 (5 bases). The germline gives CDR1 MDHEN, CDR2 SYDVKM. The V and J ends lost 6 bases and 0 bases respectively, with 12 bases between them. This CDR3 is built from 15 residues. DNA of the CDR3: TGTGCCAGCAGACCGGGATCCACCTCCTACAATGAGCAGTTCTTC. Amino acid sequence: CASRPGSTSYNEQFF.

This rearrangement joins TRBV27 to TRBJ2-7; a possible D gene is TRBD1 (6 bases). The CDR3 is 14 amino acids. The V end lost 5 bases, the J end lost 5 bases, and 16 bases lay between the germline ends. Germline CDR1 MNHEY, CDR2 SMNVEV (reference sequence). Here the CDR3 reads CASSRQVPKDEQYF. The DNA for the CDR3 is TGTGCCAGCAGTCGACAGGTACCTAAAGACGAGCAGTACTTC.

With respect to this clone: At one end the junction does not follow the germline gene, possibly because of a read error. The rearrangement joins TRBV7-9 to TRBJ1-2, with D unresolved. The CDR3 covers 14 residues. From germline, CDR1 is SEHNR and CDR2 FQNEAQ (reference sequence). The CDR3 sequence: CSSSLGHGAYGYTF. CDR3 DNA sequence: TGTTCCAGCAGCTTAGGTCACGGAGCGTATGGCTACACCTTC.

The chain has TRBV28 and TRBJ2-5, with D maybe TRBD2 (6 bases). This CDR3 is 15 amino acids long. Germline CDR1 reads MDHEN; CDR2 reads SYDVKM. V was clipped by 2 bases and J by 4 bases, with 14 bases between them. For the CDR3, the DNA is TGTGCCAGCAGTTTAGCGGGGTTGGATGGAGAGACCCAGTACTTC. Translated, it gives CASSLAGLDGETQYF.

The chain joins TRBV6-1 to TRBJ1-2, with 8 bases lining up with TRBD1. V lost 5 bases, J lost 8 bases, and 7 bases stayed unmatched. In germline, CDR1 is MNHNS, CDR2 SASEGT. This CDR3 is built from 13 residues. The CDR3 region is CASSSDRARGYTF. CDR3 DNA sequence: TGTGCCAGCAGTTCGGACAGGGCTCGAGGCTACACCTTC.